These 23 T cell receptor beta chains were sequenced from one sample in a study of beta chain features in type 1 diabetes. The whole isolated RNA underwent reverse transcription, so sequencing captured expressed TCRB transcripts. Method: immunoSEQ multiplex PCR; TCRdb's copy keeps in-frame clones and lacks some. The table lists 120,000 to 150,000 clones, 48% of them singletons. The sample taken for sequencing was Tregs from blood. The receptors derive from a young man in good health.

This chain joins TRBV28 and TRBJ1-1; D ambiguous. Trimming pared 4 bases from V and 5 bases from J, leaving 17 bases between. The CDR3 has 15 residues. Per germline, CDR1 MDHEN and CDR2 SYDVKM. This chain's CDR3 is CASSYLLRRGTEAFF. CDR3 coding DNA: TGTGCCAGCAGTTACCTACTTCGGCGAGGGACTGAAGCTTTCTTT.

CDR3 loop: CASSARTGSEAFF. In nucleotides, the CDR3 is TGTGCCAGCAGCGCCAGGACAGGGAGTGAAGCTTTCTTT. The V call is TRBV7-3, the J call TRBJ1-1, with 8 bases that match TRBD1. This CDR3 is 13 amino acids long. V lost 5 bases to trimming and J lost 7 bases; unmatched junction nucleotides: 6. Germline CDR1 is SGHTA and CDR2 is FQGTGA.

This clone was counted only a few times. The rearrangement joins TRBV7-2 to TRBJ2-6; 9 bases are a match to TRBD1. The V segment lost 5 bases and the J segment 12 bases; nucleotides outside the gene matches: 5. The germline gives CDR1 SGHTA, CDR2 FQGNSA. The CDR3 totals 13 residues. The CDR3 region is CASSQDRGPVLTF. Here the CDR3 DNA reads TGTGCCAGCAGCCAGGACAGGGGCCCCGTCCTGACTTTC.

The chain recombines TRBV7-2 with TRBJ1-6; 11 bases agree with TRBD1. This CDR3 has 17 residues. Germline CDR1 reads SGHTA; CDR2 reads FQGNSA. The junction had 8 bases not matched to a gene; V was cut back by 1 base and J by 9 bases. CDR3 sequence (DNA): TGTGCCAGCAGCTTAGGAATAAGGACAGGGGGCTTTTCACCCCTCCACTTT. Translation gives CASSLGIRTGGFSPLHF.

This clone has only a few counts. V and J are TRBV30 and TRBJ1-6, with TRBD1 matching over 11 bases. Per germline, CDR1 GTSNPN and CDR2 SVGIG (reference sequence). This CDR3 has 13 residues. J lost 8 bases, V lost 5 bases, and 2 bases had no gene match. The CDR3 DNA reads TGTGCCTGGGGACAGGGGGCTTATTCACCCCTCCACTTT. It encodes CAWGQGAYSPLHF. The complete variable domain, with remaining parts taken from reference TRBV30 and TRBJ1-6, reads SQTIHQWPATLVQPVGSPLSLECTVEGTSNPNLYWYRQAAGRGLQLLFYSVGIGQISSEVPQNLSASRPQDRQFILSSKKLLLSDSGFYLCAWGQGAYSPLHFGNGTRLTVT.

This CDR3 reads CASSPDRAGELFF. In DNA, the CDR3 is TGTGCCAGCAGTCCCGACAGGGCCGGGGAGCTGTTTTTT. The J gene is TRBJ2-2, the V gene TRBV6-6, with 7 bases that match TRBD1. Trimming removed 5 bases from V and 6 bases from J; junction bases left unmatched: 3. The V gene's germline CDR1 is MNHNY and CDR2 SVGAGI (reference sequence). This CDR3 contains 13 residues.

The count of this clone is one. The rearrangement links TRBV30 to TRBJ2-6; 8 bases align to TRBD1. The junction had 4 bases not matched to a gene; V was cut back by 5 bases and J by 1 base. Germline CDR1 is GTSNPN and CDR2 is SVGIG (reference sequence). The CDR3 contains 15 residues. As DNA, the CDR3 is TGTGCCTGGGACAGGGGCCTTTCTGGGGCCAACGTCCTGACTTTC. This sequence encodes CAWDRGLSGANVLTF.

The CDR3 sequence: CAWGGWTVGTDTQYF. The CDR3 bases are TGTGCCTGGGGGGGTTGGACAGTCGGCACAGATACGCAGTATTTT. The V and J genes are TRBV30 and TRBJ2-3; possible D gene TRBD1, 6 bases. The CDR3 consists of 15 residues. Trimming removed 5 bases from V and 1 base from J, with 16 bases in between. The germline gives CDR1 GTSNPN, CDR2 SVGIG (reference sequence).

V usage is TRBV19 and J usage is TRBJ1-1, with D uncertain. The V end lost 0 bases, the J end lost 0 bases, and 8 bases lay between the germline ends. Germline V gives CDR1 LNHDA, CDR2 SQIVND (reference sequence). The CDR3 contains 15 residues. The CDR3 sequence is CASSIDRRVNTEAFF. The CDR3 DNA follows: TGTGCCAGTAGTATAGATCGGCGGGTGAACACTGAAGCTTTCTTT.

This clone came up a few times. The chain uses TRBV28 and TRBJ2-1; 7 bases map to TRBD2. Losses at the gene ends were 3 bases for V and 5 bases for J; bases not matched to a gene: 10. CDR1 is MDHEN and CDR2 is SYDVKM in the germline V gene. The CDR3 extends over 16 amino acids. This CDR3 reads CASSLRTSANNNEQFF. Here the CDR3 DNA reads TGTGCCAGCAGTTTGCGTACTAGCGCCAATAACAATGAGCAGTTCTTC.

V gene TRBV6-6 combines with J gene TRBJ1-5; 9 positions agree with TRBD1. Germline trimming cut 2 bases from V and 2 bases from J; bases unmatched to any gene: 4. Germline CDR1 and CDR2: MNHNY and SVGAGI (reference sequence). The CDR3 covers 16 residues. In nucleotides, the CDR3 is TGTGCCAGCAGTTACGCGGGACAGGGCGGCAATCAGCCCCAGCATTTT. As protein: CASSYAGQGGNQPQHF.

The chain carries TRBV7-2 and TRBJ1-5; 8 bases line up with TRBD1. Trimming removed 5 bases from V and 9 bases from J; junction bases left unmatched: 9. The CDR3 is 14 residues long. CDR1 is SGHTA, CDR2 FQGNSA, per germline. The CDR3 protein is CASSRDRGTGPQHF. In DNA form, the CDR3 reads TGTGCCAGCAGCCGCGACAGGGGAACTGGGCCCCAGCATTTT. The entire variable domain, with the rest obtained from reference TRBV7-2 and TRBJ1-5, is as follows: GAGVSQSPSNKVTEKGKDVELRCDPISGHTALYWYRQSLGQGLEFLIYFQGNSAPDKSGLPSDRFSAERTGGSVSTLTIQRTQQEDSAVYLCASSRDRGTGPQHFGDGTRLSIL.

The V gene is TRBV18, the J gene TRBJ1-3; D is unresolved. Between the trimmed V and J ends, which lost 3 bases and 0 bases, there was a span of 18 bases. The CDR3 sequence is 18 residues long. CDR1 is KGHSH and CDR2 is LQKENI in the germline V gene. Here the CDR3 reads CASSPTVRRLASGNTIYF. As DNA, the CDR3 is TGTGCCAGCTCACCCACGGTTCGCCGACTGGCCTCTGGAAACACCATATATTTT. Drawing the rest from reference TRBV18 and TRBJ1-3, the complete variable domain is NAGVMQNPRHLVRRRGQEARLRCSPMKGHSHVYWYRQLPEEGLKFMVYLQKENIIDESGMPKERFSAEFPKEGPSILRIQQVVRGDSAAYFCASSPTVRRLASGNTIYFGEGSWLTVV.

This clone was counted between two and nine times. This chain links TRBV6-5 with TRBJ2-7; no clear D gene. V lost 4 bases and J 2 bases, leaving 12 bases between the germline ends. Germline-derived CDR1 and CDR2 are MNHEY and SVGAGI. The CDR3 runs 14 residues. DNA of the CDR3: TGTGCCAGCAGTTCCCTGACTGTTACCTACGAGCAGTACTTC. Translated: CASSSLTVTYEQYF.

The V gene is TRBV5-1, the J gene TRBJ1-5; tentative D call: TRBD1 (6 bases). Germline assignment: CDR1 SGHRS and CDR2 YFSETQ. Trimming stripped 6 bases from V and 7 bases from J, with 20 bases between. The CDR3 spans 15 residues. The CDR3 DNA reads TGCGCCAGCAAAAGGGTGGCAGGGGCTAGCCAGCCCCAGCATTTT. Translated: CASKRVAGASQPQHF.

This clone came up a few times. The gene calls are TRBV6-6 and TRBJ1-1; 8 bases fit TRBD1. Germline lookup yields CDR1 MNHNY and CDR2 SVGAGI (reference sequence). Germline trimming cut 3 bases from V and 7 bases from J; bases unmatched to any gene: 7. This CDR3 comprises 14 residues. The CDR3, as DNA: TGTGCCAGCAGTTATGTGGACAGGGCGAGTGAAGCTTTCTTT. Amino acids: CASSYVDRASEAFF.

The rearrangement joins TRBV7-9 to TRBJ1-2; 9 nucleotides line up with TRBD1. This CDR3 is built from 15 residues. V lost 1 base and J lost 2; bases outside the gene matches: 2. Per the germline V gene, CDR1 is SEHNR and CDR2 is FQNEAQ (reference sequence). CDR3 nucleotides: TGTGCCAGCAGCTTAGGACAGGGGGTCAACTATGGCTACACCTTC. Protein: CASSLGQGVNYGYTF.

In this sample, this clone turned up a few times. This chain's CDR3 is CASSEARLAGGYEQYF. The CDR3 DNA reads as TGTGCCAGCAGTGAGGCCCGACTAGCGGGGGGCTACGAGCAGTACTTC. The rearrangement links TRBV2 to TRBJ2-7, with TRBD2 matching 13 bases. CDR1 is SNHLY, CDR2 FYNNEI, per germline. The CDR3 is 16 amino acids. The V segment lost 3 bases and the J segment 3 bases; nucleotides outside the gene matches: 5.

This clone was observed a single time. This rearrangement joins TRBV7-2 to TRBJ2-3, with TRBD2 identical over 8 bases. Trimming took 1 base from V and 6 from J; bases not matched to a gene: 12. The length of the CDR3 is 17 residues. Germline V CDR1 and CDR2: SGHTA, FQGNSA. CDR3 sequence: CASSLGRGGPGRDTQYF. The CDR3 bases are TGTGCCAGCAGCTTAGGTCGCGGGGGGCCCGGTCGGGATACGCAGTATTTT. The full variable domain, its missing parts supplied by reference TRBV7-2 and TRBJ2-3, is GAGVSQSPSNKVTEKGKDVELRCDPISGHTALYWYRQSLGQGLEFLIYFQGNSAPDKSGLPSDRFSAERTGGSVSTLTIQRTQQEDSAVYLCASSLGRGGPGRDTQYFGPGTRLTVL.

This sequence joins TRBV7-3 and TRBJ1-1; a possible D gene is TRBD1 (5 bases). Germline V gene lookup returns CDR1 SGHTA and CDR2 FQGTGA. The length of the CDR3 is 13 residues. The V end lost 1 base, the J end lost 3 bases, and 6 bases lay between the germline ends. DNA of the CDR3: TGTGCCAGCAGCTTAAGGGGGGACACTGAAGCTTTCTTT. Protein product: CASSLRGDTEAFF.

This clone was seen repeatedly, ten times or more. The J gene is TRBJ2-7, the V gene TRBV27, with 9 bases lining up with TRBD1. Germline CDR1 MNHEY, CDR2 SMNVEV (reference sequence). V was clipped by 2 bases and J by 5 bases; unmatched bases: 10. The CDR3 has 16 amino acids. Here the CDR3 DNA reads TGTGCCAGCAGTTTAAGCGGTGTTACAGGGGGCCACGAGCAGTACTTC. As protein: CASSLSGVTGGHEQYF.

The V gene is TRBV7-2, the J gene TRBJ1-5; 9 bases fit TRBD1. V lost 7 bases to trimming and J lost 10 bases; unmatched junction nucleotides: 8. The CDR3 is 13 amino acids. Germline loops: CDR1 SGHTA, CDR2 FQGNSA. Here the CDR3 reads CASNAGQGAPQHF. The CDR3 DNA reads TGTGCCAGCAACGCGGGACAGGGTGCTCCCCAGCATTTT.

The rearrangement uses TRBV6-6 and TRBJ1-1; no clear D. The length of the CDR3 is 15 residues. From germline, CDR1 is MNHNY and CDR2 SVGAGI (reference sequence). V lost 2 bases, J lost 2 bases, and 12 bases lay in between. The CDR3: CASSYRAGRNTEAFF. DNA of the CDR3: TGTGCCAGCAGTTACCGTGCGGGGAGAAACACTGAAGCTTTCTTT.